This T cell receptor beta chain comes out of a study of cytomegalovirus exposure and HLA in healthy donors. Whole-study context: In a previous analysis, more than 90 million unique TCR beta sequences were found from some 180 million T cells. Ancestry clustering placed about four fifths of roughly 410 genotyped donors in the Caucasian-associated cluster.

PCR was performed using 60 Vbeta and 13 Jbeta primers. Assay used: immunoSEQ multiplex PCR; TCRdb lists only in-frame clones, some missing. Of 95,000 to 100,000 clones detected, around 76% appear once; the ten largest clones hold more than 7%. V gave up 2 bases and J gave up 6 bases, with 10 bases separating them. Germline loops: CDR1 MNHEY, CDR2 SMNVEV (reference sequence). This CDR3 region has 14 residues. Study-wide results and limits: The authors later found most CMV-associated TCR beta chains appeared HLA-restricted. Using a false discovery rate of 0.05, a later analysis showed that 16,000 or so TCR beta sequences were associated with HLA alleles.

With respect to this clone: Antigen: not known.

The sample taken for sequencing was PBMCs. This receptor was taken from a human donor in good health. V and J are TRBV27 and TRBJ2-2; D gene ambiguous. CDR3 sequence (DNA): TGTGCCAGCAGTTTACGGCTAGTATCCGGGGAGCTGTTTTTT. Its translation: CASSLRLVSGELFF.